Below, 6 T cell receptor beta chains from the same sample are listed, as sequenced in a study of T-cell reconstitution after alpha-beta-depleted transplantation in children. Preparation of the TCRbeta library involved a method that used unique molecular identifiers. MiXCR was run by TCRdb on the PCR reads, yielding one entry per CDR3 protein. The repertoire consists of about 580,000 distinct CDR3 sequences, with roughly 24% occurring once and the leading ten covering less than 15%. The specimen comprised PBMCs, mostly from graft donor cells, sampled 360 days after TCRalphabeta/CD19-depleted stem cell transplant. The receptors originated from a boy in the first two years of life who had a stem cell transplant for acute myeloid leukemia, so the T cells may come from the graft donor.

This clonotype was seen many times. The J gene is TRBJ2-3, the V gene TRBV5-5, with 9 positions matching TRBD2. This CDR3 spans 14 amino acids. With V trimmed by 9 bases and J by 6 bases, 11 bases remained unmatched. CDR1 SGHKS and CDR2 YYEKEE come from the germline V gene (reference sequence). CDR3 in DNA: TGTGCCACCCTACCGGGACTAGCATCCGATACGCAGTATTTT. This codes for CATLPGLASDTQYF.

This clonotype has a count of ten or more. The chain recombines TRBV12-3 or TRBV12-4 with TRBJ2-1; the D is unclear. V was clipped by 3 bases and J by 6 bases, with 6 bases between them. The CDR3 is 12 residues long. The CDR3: CASSLGSNEQFF. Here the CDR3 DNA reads TGTGCCAGCAGTTTGGGGTCCAATGAGCAGTTCTTC.

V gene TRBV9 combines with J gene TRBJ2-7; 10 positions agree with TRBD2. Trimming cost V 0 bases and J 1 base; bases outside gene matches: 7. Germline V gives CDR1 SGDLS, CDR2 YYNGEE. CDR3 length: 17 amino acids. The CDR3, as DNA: TGTGCCAGCAGCGTAGGACCCTCGACTAGCGGGTCCTACGAGCAGTACTTC. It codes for CASSVGPSTSGSYEQYF.

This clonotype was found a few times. CDR3 in DNA: TGTGCCAGCAGTTACCAAAGTGAGAACACTGAAGCTTTCTTT. As protein: CASSYQSENTEAFF. This chain uses TRBV6-5 with TRBJ1-1; D gene unclear. V was pared by 2 bases and J by 1 base, with 8 bases between. The CDR3 totals 14 residues. CDR1 is MNHEY, CDR2 SVGAGI, per germline.

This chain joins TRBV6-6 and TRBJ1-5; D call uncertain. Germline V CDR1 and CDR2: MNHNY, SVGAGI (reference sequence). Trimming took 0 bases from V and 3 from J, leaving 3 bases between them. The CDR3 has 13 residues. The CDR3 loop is CASSYSYNQPQHF. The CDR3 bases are TGTGCCAGCAGTTACTCGTACAATCAGCCCCAGCATTTT.

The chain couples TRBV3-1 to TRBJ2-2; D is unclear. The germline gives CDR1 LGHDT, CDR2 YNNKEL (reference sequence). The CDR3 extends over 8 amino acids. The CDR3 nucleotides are TGTGTCTCCGGGGAGCTGTTTTTT. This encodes CVSGELFF.